Here is one T cell receptor beta chain with its context. Antigen unknown. The data were taken from a study of shared clonotypes between healthy human individuals. Whole-study results and caveats: Limitation of the genetic and exposure-history diversity represented came from the few donors.

V lost 3 bases and J lost 0; bases outside the gene matches: 4. Germline V gives CDR1 LNHDA, CDR2 SQIVND (reference sequence). The CDR3 covers 17 residues. Donors were healthy HIV-negative adults without recently reported acute infections or vaccinations. The unsorted samples had tens of millions of PBMCs used for genomic DNA. Sequencing of unsorted PBMC DNA was carried out using ten immunoSEQ deep assay plates. Here immunoSEQ multiplex PCR was the method, and the copy in TCRdb shows in-frame clones only, minus some. Of hundreds of thousands of clones listed, roughly 77% are singletons. The clonotype originates from a woman aged 35 to 49 in good health. Some clones in this sample may be carry-over from other donors' samples. This sequence joins TRBV19 and TRBJ2-1; 11 bases map to TRBD2. Sequenced material: PBMCs. The chain's CDR3 is CASSIRLAGGSYNEQFF. The CDR3 DNA follows: TGTGCCAGTAGTATTCGTCTAGCGGGAGGCTCCTACAATGAGCAGTTCTTC.